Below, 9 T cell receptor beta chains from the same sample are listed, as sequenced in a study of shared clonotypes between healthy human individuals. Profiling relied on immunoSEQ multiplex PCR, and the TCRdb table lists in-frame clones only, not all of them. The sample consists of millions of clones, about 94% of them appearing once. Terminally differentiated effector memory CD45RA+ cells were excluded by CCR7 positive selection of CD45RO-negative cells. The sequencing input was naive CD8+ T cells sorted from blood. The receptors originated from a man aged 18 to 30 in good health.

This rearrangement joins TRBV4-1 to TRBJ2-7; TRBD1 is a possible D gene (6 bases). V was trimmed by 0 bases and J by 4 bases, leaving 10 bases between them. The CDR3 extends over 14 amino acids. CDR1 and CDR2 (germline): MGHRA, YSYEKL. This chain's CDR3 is CASSQDSGEYEQYF. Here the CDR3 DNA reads TGCGCCAGCAGCCAAGACTCAGGGGAGTACGAGCAGTACTTC.

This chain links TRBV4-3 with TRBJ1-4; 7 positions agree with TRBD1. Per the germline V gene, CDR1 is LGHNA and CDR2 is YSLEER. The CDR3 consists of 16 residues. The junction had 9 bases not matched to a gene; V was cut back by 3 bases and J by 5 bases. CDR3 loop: CASSQSPGTENEKLFF. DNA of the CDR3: TGCGCCAGCAGCCAGTCCCCCGGGACAGAGAATGAAAAACTGTTTTTT.

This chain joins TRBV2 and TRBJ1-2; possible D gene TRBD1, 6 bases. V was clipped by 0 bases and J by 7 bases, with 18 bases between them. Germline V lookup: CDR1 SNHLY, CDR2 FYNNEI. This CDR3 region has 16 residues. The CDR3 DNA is TGTGCCAGCAGTGAAGCGGGGGGGACCACAGGGCTTGGCTACACCTTC. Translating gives CASSEAGGTTGLGYTF.

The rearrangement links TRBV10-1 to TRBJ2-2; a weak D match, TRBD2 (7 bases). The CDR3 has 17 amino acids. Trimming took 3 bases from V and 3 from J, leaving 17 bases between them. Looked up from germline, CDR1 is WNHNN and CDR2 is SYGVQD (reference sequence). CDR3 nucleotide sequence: TGCGCCAGCAGTGAAAGGGGAGTCGGGGGGCACACCGGGGAGCTGTTTTTT. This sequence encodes CASSERGVGGHTGELFF.

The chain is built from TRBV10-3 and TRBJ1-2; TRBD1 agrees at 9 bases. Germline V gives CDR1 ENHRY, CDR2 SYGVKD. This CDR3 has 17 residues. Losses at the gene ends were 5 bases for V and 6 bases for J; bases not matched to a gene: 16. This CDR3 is CAISQHLSGTGPHGYTF. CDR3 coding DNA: TGTGCCATCAGTCAACACCTCTCCGGGACAGGGCCTCATGGCTACACCTTC.

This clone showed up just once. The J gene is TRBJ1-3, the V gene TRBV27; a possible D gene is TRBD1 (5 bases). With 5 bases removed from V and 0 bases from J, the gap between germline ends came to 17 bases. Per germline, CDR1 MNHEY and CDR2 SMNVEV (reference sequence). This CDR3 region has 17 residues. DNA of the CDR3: TGTGCCAGCAGTCCCCTTTTACAGGCTCTCTCTGGAAACACCATATATTTT. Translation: CASSPLLQALSGNTIYF.

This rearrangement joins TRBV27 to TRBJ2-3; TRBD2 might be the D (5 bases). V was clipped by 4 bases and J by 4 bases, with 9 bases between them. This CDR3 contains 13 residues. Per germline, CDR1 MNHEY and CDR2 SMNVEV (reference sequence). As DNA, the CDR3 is TGTGCCAGCAGTTGGCTAGCTTCAGATACGCAGTATTTT. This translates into CASSWLASDTQYF.

CDR3 residues: CASSQHITSGRADEQFF. The DNA for the CDR3 is TGCGCCAGCAGCCAGCACATCACTAGCGGGAGGGCTGATGAGCAGTTCTTC. V and J are TRBV4-1 and TRBJ2-1; 13 bases fit TRBD2. V shed 3 bases, J shed 8 bases, and the junction held 10 bases outside the gene matches. CDR3 length: 17 amino acids. Germline CDR1 is MGHRA and CDR2 is YSYEKL.

The CDR3 region is CASSLWPRLETQYF. For the CDR3, the DNA is TGTGCCAGCAGCTTATGGCCCAGGTTAGAGACCCAGTACTTC. The chain employs TRBV7-2 and TRBJ2-5; D gene uncertain. The V end was cut by 2 bases, the J end by 4 bases, with 11 bases between. In germline, CDR1 is SGHTA, CDR2 FQGNSA. This CDR3 has 14 residues.